Listed below are T cell receptor beta chains from one sample, sequenced in a study of blood T cell repertoires in COVID-19. The data were produced by immunoSEQ multiplex PCR, yet TCRdb's version contains in-frame clones alone and is incomplete. The sample lists 150,000 to 200,000 clones; 88% were seen once. Material for sequencing was peripheral blood. These receptors were obtained from a human donor in a cohort sampled during active COVID-19. Both conserved end residues are part of each CDR3. D genes are given only for firm matches. Some rows have no size entry. The others give once, few or many, or a class for an expanded clone.

clone_size: -; d_call: -; j_call: TRBJ1-6; v_call: TRBV6-5; cdr3_aa: CASRPTLNSPLHF; cdr3_nt: TGTGCCAGCAGGCCTACCCTTAATTCACCCCTCCACTTT
clone_size: -; d_call: TRBD1; j_call: TRBJ1-1; v_call: TRBV6-5; cdr3_aa: CASRPGQGNRKAFF; cdr3_nt: TGTGCCAGCAGACCGGGACAGGGGAACCGAAAAGCTTTCTTT
clone_size: -; d_call: -; j_call: TRBJ2-7; v_call: TRBV5-1; cdr3_aa: CASSSPTGTGEQYF; cdr3_nt: TGCGCCAGCAGCTCTCCGACAGGGACTGGCGAGCAGTACTTC
clone_size: -; d_call: TRBD1; j_call: TRBJ2-3; v_call: TRBV27; cdr3_aa: CASSRGQGWTDTQYF; cdr3_nt: TGTGCCAGCAGTCGCGGACAGGGTTGGACAGATACGCAGTATTTT
clone_size: -; d_call: TRBD2; j_call: TRBJ2-5; v_call: TRBV5-8; cdr3_aa: CASSPGTSGRASVETQYF; cdr3_nt: TGTGCCAGCAGCCCGGGGACTAGCGGGAGGGCTTCGGTGGAGACCCAGTACTTC
clone_size: many; d_call: -; j_call: TRBJ2-1; v_call: TRBV28; cdr3_aa: CASGDGLHSYNEQFF; cdr3_nt: TGTGCCAGCGGCGACGGACTCCACTCCTACAATGAGCAGTTCTTC
clone_size: few; d_call: -; j_call: TRBJ1-2; v_call: TRBV11-2; cdr3_aa: CASSFSGNPYGYTF; cdr3_nt: TGTGCCAGCAGCTTTTCAGGGAACCCCTATGGCTACACCTTC
clone_size: -; d_call: -; j_call: TRBJ1-2; v_call: TRBV18; cdr3_aa: CASSPNSNYGYTF; cdr3_nt: TGTGCCAGCTCACCCAACTCTAACTATGGCTACACCTTC
clone_size: -; d_call: TRBD1; j_call: TRBJ1-4; v_call: TRBV5-4; cdr3_aa: CASSQGANEKLFF; cdr3_nt: TGTGCCAGCAGCCAGGGGGCTAATGAAAAACTGTTTTTT
clone_size: -; d_call: TRBD1; j_call: TRBJ2-5; v_call: TRBV2; cdr3_aa: CASNIRGRETQYF; cdr3_nt: TGTGCCAGCAATATCAGGGGGCGAGAGACCCAGTACTTC
clone_size: once; d_call: -; j_call: TRBJ1-5; v_call: TRBV27; cdr3_aa: CASGLWQGNQPQHF; cdr3_nt: TGTGCCAGCGGTCTATGGCAGGGCAATCAGCCCCAGCATTTT
clone_size: -; d_call: -; j_call: TRBJ1-5; v_call: TRBV19; cdr3_aa: CASKGPLDSNQPQHF; cdr3_nt: TGTGCCAGTAAGGGGCCCCTTGATAGCAATCAGCCCCAGCATTTT
clone_size: -; d_call: -; j_call: TRBJ2-3; v_call: TRBV7-2; cdr3_aa: CASSQRTVGTDTQYF; cdr3_nt: TGTGCCAGCAGCCAGCGGACCGTTGGCACAGATACGCAGTATTTT
clone_size: once; d_call: -; j_call: TRBJ2-2; v_call: TRBV9; cdr3_aa: CASSTRANTGELFF; cdr3_nt: TGTGCCAGCAGCACCAGGGCTAACACCGGGGAGCTGTTTTTT
clone_size: -; d_call: TRBD1; j_call: TRBJ1-3; v_call: TRBV3-1/TRBV3-2; cdr3_aa: CASSQTDRVISGNTIYF; cdr3_nt: TGTGCCAGCAGCCAGACGGACAGGGTTATCTCTGGAAACACCATATATTTT
clone_size: -; d_call: -; j_call: TRBJ1-3; v_call: TRBV7-9; cdr3_aa: CASSLHTISGNTIYF; cdr3_nt: TGTGCCAGCAGCTTACACACGATCTCTGGAAACACCATATATTTT
clone_size: -; d_call: -; j_call: TRBJ2-2; v_call: TRBV19; cdr3_aa: CASERQGRITGELFF; cdr3_nt: TGTGCCAGTGAAAGGCAGGGTCGCATCACCGGGGAGCTGTTTTTT
clone_size: -; d_call: -; j_call: TRBJ2-3; v_call: TRBV19; cdr3_aa: CASSIVDRFTDTQYF; cdr3_nt: TGTGCCAGTAGTATAGTTGACAGGTTCACAGATACGCAGTATTTT
clone_size: -; d_call: TRBD2; j_call: TRBJ2-1; v_call: TRBV6-2/TRBV6-3; cdr3_aa: CASSYSGLVFEQFF; cdr3_nt: TGTGCCAGCAGTTACTCCGGACTAGTTTTTGAGCAGTTCTTC
clone_size: -; d_call: -; j_call: TRBJ2-7; v_call: TRBV4-3; cdr3_aa: CASSQEGPGAPYEQYF; cdr3_nt: TGCGCCAGCAGCCAAGAAGGGCCGGGAGCTCCCTACGAGCAGTACTTC
clone_size: -; d_call: TRBD1; j_call: TRBJ1-1; v_call: TRBV5-5; cdr3_aa: CASSSDRKNTEAFF; cdr3_nt: TGTGCCAGCAGCTCGGACAGGAAGAACACTGAAGCTTTCTTT
clone_size: -; d_call: TRBD1; j_call: TRBJ2-3; v_call: TRBV5-1; cdr3_aa: CASSFQGASTDTQYF; cdr3_nt: TGCGCCAGCAGCTTCCAGGGGGCCTCCACAGATACGCAGTATTTT
clone_size: -; d_call: TRBD2; j_call: TRBJ2-2; v_call: TRBV28; cdr3_aa: CATISGRAYTGELFF; cdr3_nt: TGTGCCACCATTAGCGGGAGGGCCTACACCGGGGAGCTGTTTTTT
clone_size: -; d_call: -; j_call: TRBJ1-6; v_call: TRBV7-2; cdr3_aa: CASSLRFATAYNSPLHF; cdr3_nt: TGTGCCAGCAGCTTAAGGTTCGCGACAGCCTATAATTCACCCCTCCACTTT